A single sample gave rise to the 23 T cell receptor beta chains below, sequenced in a study of blood T cell repertoires in COVID-19. Libraries were prepared by immunoSEQ multiplex PCR; TCRdb keeps only in-frame clonotypes and omits some of them. The table records tens of thousands of clones, less than 80% of them present only once. Sequenced material: peripheral blood. Every receptor here comes from a man in his sixties with active or convalescent COVID-19.

The V call is TRBV30, the J call TRBJ1-4; 12 nucleotides match TRBD1. The trim removed 0 bases at V and 7 bases at J, leaving 15 bases unmatched. Germline V lookup: CDR1 GTSNPN, CDR2 SVGIG (reference sequence). CDR3 length: 19 residues. In DNA form, the CDR3 reads TGTGCCTGGAGTGTAGAAGGAGGGACAGGGGGCGCGGGGGTTGAAAAACTGTTTTTT. This gives the protein CAWSVEGGTGGAGVEKLFF.

The chain uses TRBV5-6 and TRBJ2-1; 11 bases are shared with TRBD1. CDR1 is SGHDT and CDR2 is YYEEEE in the germline V gene. J was trimmed by 2 bases and V by 4 bases; bases with no gene match: 2. The CDR3 is 15 amino acids. Here the CDR3 DNA reads TGTGCCAGCAGCCTGGGACAGGGGGCCTACAATGAGCAGTTCTTC. This codes for CASSLGQGAYNEQFF.

V usage is TRBV7-9 and J usage is TRBJ2-2, with D possibly TRBD1 on 6 matching bases. The CDR3 spans 13 residues. The V gene's germline CDR1 is SEHNR and CDR2 FQNEAQ (reference sequence). V lost 5 bases, J lost 7 bases, and 11 bases lay in between. The CDR3 DNA reads TGTGCCAGCAGCCGGGACAACGGCGGGGAGCTGTTTTTT. Residues: CASSRDNGGELFF.

The V and J genes are TRBV19 and TRBJ1-2, with D unclear. The CDR3 covers 13 residues. The germline V gene has CDR1 LNHDA and CDR2 SQIVND (reference sequence). Trimming shortened V by 1 base and J by 4 bases, and 7 bases separated the two germline ends. The CDR3 region has the DNA TGTGCCAGTAGTATAGGCAGGATCTATGGCTACACCTTC. It translates to CASSIGRIYGYTF.

This clone has only a few counts. The CDR3 is CASSPETGMNTEAFF. The CDR3 nucleotides read TGTGCCAGCTCACCCGAGACAGGCATGAACACTGAAGCTTTCTTT. The chain combines TRBV18 with TRBJ1-1; D perhaps matches TRBD1 (6 bases). CDR1 and CDR2 from the germline V gene are KGHSH and LQKENI. Trimming removed 3 bases at V and 0 bases at J, with 11 bases between. CDR3 length: 15 residues. The variable domain in full, with the rest retrieved from reference TRBV18 and TRBJ1-1, is NAGVMQNPRHLVRRRGQEARLRCSPMKGHSHVYWYRQLPEEGLKFMVYLQKENIIDESGMPKERFSAEFPKEGPSILRIQQVVRGDSAAYFCASSPETGMNTEAFFGQGTRLTVV.

The chain recombines TRBV6-2 or TRBV6-3 with TRBJ1-2; D gene uncertain. The CDR3 extends over 13 amino acids. Germline values: CDR1 MNHEY, CDR2 SVGEGT. With 2 bases removed from V and 6 bases from J, the gap between germline ends came to 10 bases. The CDR3 is CASSYTPDNGYTF. CDR3 nucleotides: TGTGCCAGCAGTTACACGCCAGACAATGGCTACACCTTC.

A few counts support this clone. The chain employs TRBV7-8 and TRBJ2-1; TRBD2 aligns across 12 bases. The CDR3 has 18 residues. Germline-derived CDR1 and CDR2 are SGHVS and FQNEAQ. V shed 4 bases, J shed 3 bases, and the junction held 10 bases outside the gene matches. The CDR3: CASSSGLAGRLIYNEQFF. Here the CDR3 DNA reads TGTGCCAGCAGCTCAGGACTAGCGGGGCGTCTAATCTACAATGAGCAGTTCTTC.

The rearrangement uses TRBV11-1 and TRBJ2-3; 10 positions match TRBD1. V trimming: 4 bases; J trimming: 4 bases; junction bases outside the gene matches: 5. The CDR3 is 15 amino acids. CDR1 is SGHAT and CDR2 is FQDESV in the germline V gene (reference sequence). The CDR3 loop is CASSWSGQGADTQYF. CDR3 nucleotides: TGTGCCAGCAGCTGGAGCGGACAGGGGGCAGATACGCAGTATTTT.

CDR3 protein: CASRGQGRAEAFF. The DNA for the CDR3 is TGTGCCAGCAGAGGACAGGGGAGGGCTGAAGCTTTCTTT. This chain connects TRBV28 to TRBJ1-1, with TRBD1 matching 9 bases. In germline, CDR1 is MDHEN, CDR2 SYDVKM. The CDR3 sequence is 13 residues long. V dropped 6 bases and J dropped 6; count of bases not matched to a gene: 5.

As regards this clone: Distinct nucleotide sequences in the sample also encode this CDR3. V and J are TRBV28 and TRBJ1-2; D gene uncertain. V was shortened by 3 bases and J by 4 bases, with 6 bases between the two germline ends. Per the germline V gene, CDR1 is MDHEN and CDR2 is SYDVKM. There are 12 residues in the CDR3. CDR3 nucleotide sequence: TGTGCCAGCAGTTTTGAGGTCTATGGCTACACCTTC. It specifies CASSFEVYGYTF.

This chain joins TRBV2 and TRBJ2-3, with a weak D call TRBD1 (6 bases). V lost 2 bases, J lost 2 bases, and 14 bases lay in between. Germline assignment: CDR1 SNHLY and CDR2 FYNNEI. The CDR3 covers 16 residues. This CDR3 is CASSETLHRATDTQYF. The CDR3 nucleotides are TGTGCCAGCAGTGAAACCCTCCACAGGGCCACAGATACGCAGTATTTT.

This chain uses TRBV19 with TRBJ1-1; D is undetermined. Deletions cut 3 bases from V and 3 bases from J, with 5 bases between. The germline CDR1 and CDR2 sequences are LNHDA and SQIVND (reference sequence). This CDR3 region has 12 residues. The DNA of the CDR3 is TGTGCCAGTAGTATGCGGGACACTGAAGCTTTCTTT. Protein product: CASSMRDTEAFF.

V usage is TRBV7-3 and J usage is TRBJ2-2; 8 positions match TRBD2. The germline gives CDR1 SGHTA, CDR2 FQGTGA. The CDR3 sequence is 16 residues long. V was clipped by 5 bases and J by 4 bases; unmatched bases: 9. CDR3 protein: CASSPPGTRGTGELFF. DNA for the CDR3: TGTGCCAGCAGCCCCCCCGGGACTAGGGGCACCGGGGAGCTGTTTTTT.

The J gene is TRBJ1-1, the V gene TRBV28; maybe TRBD1 (6 bases). V lost 6 bases, J lost 1 base, and 15 bases lay in between. The germline V gene encodes CDR1 MDHEN and CDR2 SYDVKM. The CDR3 is 15 residues long. CDR3 residues: CASSFFGGGNTEAFF. The CDR3 nucleotides read TGTGCCAGCAGCTTTTTTGGGGGCGGGAACACTGAAGCTTTCTTT.

This sequence joins TRBV18 and TRBJ1-2; no clear D gene. V lost 0 bases and J lost 8, with 10 bases in between. There are 13 residues in the CDR3. Germline loops: CDR1 KGHSH, CDR2 LQKENI. CDR3 sequence: CASSPPSGSGYTF. The CDR3, as DNA: TGTGCCAGCTCACCACCGTCGGGGTCCGGCTACACCTTC.

The V call is TRBV9, the J call TRBJ2-7; TRBD1 aligns across 10 bases. The CDR3 length is 15 residues. With V trimmed by 0 bases and J by 6 bases, 6 bases remained unmatched. CDR1 is SGDLS and CDR2 is YYNGEE in the germline V gene. CDR3 amino acids: CASSVVGQGPLEQYF. CDR3 DNA sequence: TGTGCCAGCAGCGTAGTGGGACAGGGGCCCCTCGAGCAGTACTTC.

The chain links TRBV10-3 to TRBJ1-2; TRBD1 agrees at 9 bases. This CDR3 region has 13 residues. Germline-derived CDR1 and CDR2 are ENHRY and SYGVKD. The V gene end was trimmed by 6 bases and the J gene end by 8 bases; junction bases not matched to a gene: 7. The CDR3 DNA follows: TGTGCCATCAGCCCACAGGGGGCGGAAGGCTACACCTTC. Its protein is CAISPQGAEGYTF.

The rearrangement joins TRBV6-2 or TRBV6-3 to TRBJ2-1; 14 bases map to TRBD2. This CDR3 contains 18 residues. The junction had 8 bases not matched to a gene; V was cut back by 2 bases and J by 5 bases. The germline CDR1 and CDR2 sequences are MNHEY and SVGEGT. The chain's CDR3 is CASSYPPRLAGGHNEQFF. The CDR3 DNA reads TGTGCCAGCAGTTACCCCCCCAGACTAGCGGGGGGGCACAATGAGCAGTTCTTC.

The rearrangement links TRBV28 to TRBJ2-3, with 12 bases aligning to TRBD2. The CDR3 covers 15 residues. V shed 3 bases and J 4 bases; nucleotides not matched to a gene: 2. Germline CDR1 MDHEN, CDR2 SYDVKM. The CDR3 loop reads CASSFLAGGPDTQYF. The CDR3 DNA reads TGTGCCAGCAGTTTTCTAGCGGGGGGGCCAGATACGCAGTATTTT.

The chain recombines TRBV28 with TRBJ1-4; TRBD1 aligns across 7 bases. V lost 5 bases to trimming and J lost 7 bases; unmatched junction nucleotides: 10. Germline V gene sequence: CDR1 MDHEN, CDR2 SYDVKM. CDR3 size: 15 residues. The CDR3 DNA sequence: TGTGCCAGCAGTCTAATTCAGGGGGGTGGTGAAAAACTGTTTTTT. Translated: CASSLIQGGGEKLFF.

The chain joins TRBV24-1 to TRBJ1-5; the D gene is possibly TRBD1 (6 bases). The CDR3 length is 14 residues. V shed 2 bases and J shed 6 bases, with 10 bases lying between them. The germline V gene encodes CDR1 KGHDR and CDR2 SFDVKD. The CDR3 is CATSDWGGGQPQHF. CDR3 DNA sequence: TGTGCCACCAGTGATTGGGGGGGCGGTCAGCCCCAGCATTTT.

The rearrangement uses TRBV5-4 and TRBJ1-1; TRBD1 is a possible D gene (5 bases). Germline lookup yields CDR1 SGHNT and CDR2 YYREEE (reference sequence). Between the trimmed V and J ends, which lost 4 bases and 1 base, there was a span of 11 bases. The CDR3 is 14 residues long. The CDR3 reads CASSGQLSNTEAFF. The CDR3 DNA is TGTGCCAGCAGCGGACAACTTTCGAACACTGAAGCTTTCTTT.

The chain recombines TRBV29-1 with TRBJ2-6; D is undetermined. V was pared by 6 bases and J by 0 bases, with 3 bases between. CDR3 length: 12 amino acids. Germline values: CDR1 SQVTM, CDR2 ANQGSEA. The CDR3 sequence is CSVLSGANVLTF. The CDR3 DNA reads as TGCAGCGTCCTCTCTGGGGCCAACGTCCTGACTTTC. Filled out from reference TRBV29-1 and TRBJ2-6, the complete variable domain reads SAVISQKPSRDICQRGTSLTIQCQVDSQVTMMFWYRQQPGQSLTLIATANQGSEATYESGFVIDKFPISRPNLTFSTLTVSNMSPEDSSIYLCSVLSGANVLTFGAGSRLTVL.